This T cell receptor beta chain is drawn from a study of monozygotic twins with inflammatory bowel disease. TCRdb derives one entry per CDR3 protein from the 5' RACE reads, leaving out DNA. The sample data list some 89,000 distinct CDR3 sequences. Germline CDR1 reads LNHDA; CDR2 reads SQIVND (reference sequence). This CDR3 is 16 amino acids long. The V gene is TRBV19, the J gene TRBJ1-5; the D call from TCRdb, TRBD1, cannot be confirmed without DNA. This clonotype was obtained from a human donor with ulcerative colitis or Crohn's disease, or a healthy co-twin of an affected twin (not recorded which). Material for sequencing was blood. CDR3 region: CASSIEGTGGFQPQHF.